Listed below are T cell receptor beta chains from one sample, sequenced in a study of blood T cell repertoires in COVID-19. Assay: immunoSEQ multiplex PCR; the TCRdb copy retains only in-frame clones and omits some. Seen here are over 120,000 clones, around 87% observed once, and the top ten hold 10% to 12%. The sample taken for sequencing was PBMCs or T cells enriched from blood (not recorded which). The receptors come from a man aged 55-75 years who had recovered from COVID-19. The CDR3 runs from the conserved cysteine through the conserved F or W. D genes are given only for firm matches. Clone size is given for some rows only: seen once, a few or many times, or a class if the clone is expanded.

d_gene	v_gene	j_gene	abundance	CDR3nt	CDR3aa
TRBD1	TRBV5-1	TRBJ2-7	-	TGCGCCAGCAGCGGAGGACAGGGGAGCTCCTACGAGCAGTACTTC	CASSGGQGSSYEQYF
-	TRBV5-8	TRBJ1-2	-	TGTGCCAGCAGCTTCCGGAGACTCTATGGCTACACCTTC	CASSFRRLYGYTF
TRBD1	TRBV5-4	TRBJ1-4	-	TGTGCCAGCAGCAGAGGACAGGGGACTAATGAAAAACTGTTTTTT	CASSRGQGTNEKLFF
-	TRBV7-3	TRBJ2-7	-	TGTGCCAGCGGTACAGGGCCCTACGAGCAGTACTTC	CASGTGPYEQYF
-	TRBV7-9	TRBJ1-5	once	TGTGCCAGCAGCTCAGGACTTATCGGCAATCAGCCCCAGCATTTT	CASSSGLIGNQPQHF
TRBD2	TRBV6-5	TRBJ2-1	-	TGTGCCAGCAGGATAGCGGGGGGTTACAACAATGAGCAGTTCTTC	CASRIAGGYNNEQFF
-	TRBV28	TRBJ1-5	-	TGTGCCAGCATACAAAGTCCGGGACAAATCGGGGGCAATCAGCCCCAGCATTTT	CASIQSPGQIGGNQPQHF
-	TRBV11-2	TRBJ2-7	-	TGTGCCAGCAGCGTGACAGGCCCCCTCTACGAGCAGTACTTC	CASSVTGPLYEQYF
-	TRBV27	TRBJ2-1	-	TGTGCCAGCAGTCTGAGGGGGGGTGGGGAGCAGTTCTTC	CASSLRGGGEQFF
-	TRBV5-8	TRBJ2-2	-	TGTGCCAGCAGCCTGATTGACTACTGGTCCGGGGAGCTGTTTTTT	CASSLIDYWSGELFF
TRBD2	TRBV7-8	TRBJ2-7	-	TGTGCCAGCAGCCGATCTAGCGGGGGGGCTTTCGAGCAGTACTTC	CASSRSSGGAFEQYF
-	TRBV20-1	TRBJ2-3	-	TGCAGTGCTAGAGCAGGGGATACGCAGTATTTT	CSARAGDTQYF
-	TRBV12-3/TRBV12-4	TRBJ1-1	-	TGTGCCAGCAGTTTCGGCAGGGCCACTGAAGCTTTCTTT	CASSFGRATEAFF
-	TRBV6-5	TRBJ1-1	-	TGTGCCAGCTCGGGGAGCACTGAAGCTTTCTTT	CASSGSTEAFF
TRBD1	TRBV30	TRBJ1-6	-	TGTGCCTGGAGGATTAATACAGGGGATTCCTCCTATAATTCACCCCTCCACTTT	CAWRINTGDSSYNSPLHF
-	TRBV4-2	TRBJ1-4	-	TGTGCCAGCAGCCAAGCCACCGCCACGGGGAATGAAAAACTGTTTTTT	CASSQATATGNEKLFF
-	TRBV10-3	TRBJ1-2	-	TGTGCCACCCTGAGCACAGCCTCTAATCTCTATGGCTACACCTTC	CATLSTASNLYGYTF
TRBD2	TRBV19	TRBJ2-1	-	TGTGCCAGCCAAGCAGGGGCGGGGGGTTACAATGAGCAGTTCTTC	CASQAGAGGYNEQFF
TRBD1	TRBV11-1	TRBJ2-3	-	TGTGCCAGCAGCTTAGGGGACAGGGGGACAGATACGCAGTATTTT	CASSLGDRGTDTQYF
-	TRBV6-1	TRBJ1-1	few	TGTGCCAGCAGTGAATCCTGGGGACTCGCGAACACTGAAGCTTTCTTT	CASSESWGLANTEAFF
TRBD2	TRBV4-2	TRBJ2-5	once	TGTGCCAGCAGCCGAGGACTAGGCGAGACCCAGTACTTC	CASSRGLGETQYF
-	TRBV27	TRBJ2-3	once	TGTGCCAGCGGCCGGGTGGCAGATACGCAGTATTTT	CASGRVADTQYF
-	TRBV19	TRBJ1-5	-	TGTGCCAGTAGTATAGTCCCGGGTCTCAATCAGCCCCAGCATTTT	CASSIVPGLNQPQHF
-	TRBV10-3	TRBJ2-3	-	TGTGCCATCAGTGATCAGGGGTTAGGGACAGATACGCAGTATTTT	CAISDQGLGTDTQYF
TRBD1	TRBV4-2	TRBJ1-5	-	TGTGCCAGCAGCCCCAATTCTCAGGGGGCAGGTCAGCCCCAGCATTTT	CASSPNSQGAGQPQHF
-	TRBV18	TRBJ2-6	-	TGTGCCAGCTCACACCTATCTGGGGCCAACGTCCTGACTTTC	CASSHLSGANVLTF
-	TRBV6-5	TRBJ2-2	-	TGTGCCAGCAGCGCAGGGATTCAGGCCGGGGAGCTGTTTTTT	CASSAGIQAGELFF
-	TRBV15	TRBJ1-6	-	TGTGCCACCAGGACTGACCGAGGTTATTCACCCCTCCACTTT	CATRTDRGYSPLHF
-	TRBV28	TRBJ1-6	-	TGTGCCAGCAGTTCGCACAGGGTTTCACCCCTCCACTTT	CASSSHRVSPLHF
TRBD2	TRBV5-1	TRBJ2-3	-	TGCGCCAGCAGGCTTGAACTAGCGGCCGTCACAGATACGCAGTATTTT	CASRLELAAVTDTQYF
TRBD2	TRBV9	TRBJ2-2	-	TGTGCCAGCAGCGTAGTACTAGCGGGAGGCACCGGGGAGCTGTTTTTT	CASSVVLAGGTGELFF
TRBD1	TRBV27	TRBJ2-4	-	TGTGCCAGCAGTGACAGGGGTCCCAAAAACATTCAGTACTTC	CASSDRGPKNIQYF
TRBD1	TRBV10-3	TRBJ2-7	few	TGTGCCATCAGCGCCAGAACCGGGACAGGGGGCACATACGAGCAGTACTTC	CAISARTGTGGTYEQYF
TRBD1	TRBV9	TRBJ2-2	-	TGTGCCAGCAGCGTAACGACAGGGGTCCCCGGGGAGCTGTTTTTT	CASSVTTGVPGELFF
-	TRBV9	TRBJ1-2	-	TGTGCCAGCAGCCCCCGAACAGCTTTCTATGGCTACACCTTC	CASSPRTAFYGYTF
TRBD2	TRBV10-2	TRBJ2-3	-	TGCGCCAGCAGTGGGGCGGGAGGGCCACGTACAGATACGCAGTATTTT	CASSGAGGPRTDTQYF
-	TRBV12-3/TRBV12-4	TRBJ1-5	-	TGTGCCAGCAGGGGGCGTCAGTATCAGCCCCAGCATTTT	CASRGRQYQPQHF
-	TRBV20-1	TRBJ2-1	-	TGCAGTGCCACACATGAGCAGTTCTTC	CSATHEQFF
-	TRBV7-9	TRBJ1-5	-	TGTGCCAGCAGCTTACTGGGGGCGGATCAGCCCCAGCATTTT	CASSLLGADQPQHF
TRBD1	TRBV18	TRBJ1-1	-	TGTGCCAGCTCACCAGTAGCAGGGGGCGTTGAAGCTTTCTTT	CASSPVAGGVEAFF
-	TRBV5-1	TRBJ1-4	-	TGCGCCAGCAGCTTTTCCGGGATGAATGAAAAACTGTTTTTT	CASSFSGMNEKLFF
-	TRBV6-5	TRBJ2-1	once	TGTGCCAGCAGGACGGGGAATGAGCAGTTCTTC	CASRTGNEQFF
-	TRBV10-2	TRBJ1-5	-	TGCGCCAGCAGTGAGTCGGGGGGTGGGCAGCCCCAGCATTTT	CASSESGGGQPQHF
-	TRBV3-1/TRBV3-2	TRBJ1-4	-	TGTGCCAGCAGCCAAGATTTGGGGGGAGAAAAACTGTTTTTT	CASSQDLGGEKLFF
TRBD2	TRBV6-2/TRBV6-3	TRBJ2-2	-	TGTGCCAGCAGTTACTCGACTAGCGGGGGGTCCCTCACAGGGGAGCTGTTTTTT	CASSYSTSGGSLTGELFF
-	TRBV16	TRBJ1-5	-	TGTGCCAGCAGCCAATTTCCCGGTCGCAATCAGCCCCAGCATTTT	CASSQFPGRNQPQHF
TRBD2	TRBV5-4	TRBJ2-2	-	TGTGCCAGCAGCTTGGGTAGCGGGAGGGCCGGGGAGCTGTTTTTT	CASSLGSGRAGELFF
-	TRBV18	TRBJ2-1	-	TGTGCCAGCTCACCTAGCGGTTACTCCTACAATGAGCAGTTCTTC	CASSPSGYSYNEQFF
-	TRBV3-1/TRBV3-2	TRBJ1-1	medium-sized	TGTGCCAGCAGCCAAAATGAGTGGAGCAAAGCTTTCTTT	CASSQNEWSKAFF
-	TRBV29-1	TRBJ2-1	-	TGCAGCGTTGAGTGGCTCAATGAGCAGTTCTTC	CSVEWLNEQFF
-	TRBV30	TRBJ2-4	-	TGTGCCTGGAGGAGTGCAGGGATCAGCATTCAGTACTTC	CAWRSAGISIQYF
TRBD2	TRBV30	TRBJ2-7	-	TGTGCCTGGAGTGCCTTGGCGGGAGTGGGCGAGCAGTACTTC	CAWSALAGVGEQYF
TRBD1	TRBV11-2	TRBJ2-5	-	TGTGCCAGCAGCCCAGACAGGGGCTATGAGGAGACCCAGTACTTC	CASSPDRGYEETQYF
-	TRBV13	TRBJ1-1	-	TGTGCCAGCAGCCGTAGGAACACTGAAGCTTTCTTT	CASSRRNTEAFF